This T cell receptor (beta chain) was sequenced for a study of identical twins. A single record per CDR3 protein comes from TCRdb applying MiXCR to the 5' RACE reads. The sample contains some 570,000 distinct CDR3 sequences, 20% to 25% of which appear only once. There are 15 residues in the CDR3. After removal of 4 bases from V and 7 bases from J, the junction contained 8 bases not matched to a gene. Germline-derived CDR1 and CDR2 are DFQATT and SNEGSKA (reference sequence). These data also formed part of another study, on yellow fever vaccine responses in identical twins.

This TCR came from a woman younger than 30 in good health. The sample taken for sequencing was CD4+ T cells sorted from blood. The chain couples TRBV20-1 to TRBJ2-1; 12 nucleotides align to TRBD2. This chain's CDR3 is CSATRLAGASNEQFF. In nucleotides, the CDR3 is TGCAGTGCTACCCGACTAGCGGGAGCGTCGAATGAGCAGTTCTTC.